This T cell receptor (beta chain) was profiled in a study of T cells in Graves' hyperthyroidism and ophthalmopathy. As concerns this clonotype: Since a much larger clone is just one base distant, this may be a read error.

Amplified regions were TCR beta CDR3 sequences from RNA transcripts. The primer set for the first-round RT-PCR of the TCR CDR3 was HTBI. One entry per CDR3 protein, called by TCRdb with MiXCR from the multiplex PCR reads. The repertoire holds roughly 240,000 distinct CDR3 sequences, with over 15% as singletons. Orbital computed tomography, thyroid ultrasound, serum thyroxine and TRAb, and clinical symptoms together informed the diagnoses. V was cut by 5 bases and J by 9 bases, with 13 bases left in between. CDR3 size: 11 residues. In germline, CDR1 is DFQATT, CDR2 SNEGSKA (reference sequence). The V and J genes are TRBV20-1 and TRBJ1-2; the D is unclear. Sequencing used blood. The clonotype was recovered from a woman in her late teens or twenties with Graves' ophthalmopathy. The CDR3 DNA is TGCAGTGCTCATTCTCTGTATAGCTACACCTTC. Translated, it gives CSAHSLYSYTF.